A single sample is the source of the 25 T cell receptor beta chains below, sequenced in a study of T-cell memory formation after mild COVID-19. TCRdb passed the 5' RACE reads through MiXCR, listing each CDR3 protein once. The profile covers around 450,000 distinct CDR3 sequences, with 20% to 30% appearing a single time and roughly 9.7% taken by the ten largest. The sequenced sample consisted of PBMCs or a T cell subset sorted from them (not recorded which). These receptors all stem from an adult woman who had mild COVID-19 (a few samples of this study predate the infection). Cell type and time point are not known.

The chain recombines TRBV5-4 with TRBJ2-6; TRBD1 agrees at 11 bases. Germline CDR1 is SGHNT and CDR2 is YYREEE (reference sequence). Trimming cost V 7 bases and J 0 bases; bases outside gene matches: 6. This CDR3 has 17 amino acids. The CDR3 protein is CASGTGTGGSGANVLTF. The CDR3 region has the DNA TGTGCCAGCGGTACCGGGACAGGGGGCTCTGGGGCCAACGTCCTGACTTTC.

The chain is built from TRBV15 and TRBJ1-1; the match to TRBD1 covers 11 bases. Germline CDR1 reads LNHNV; CDR2 reads YYDKDF (reference sequence). This CDR3 contains 18 residues. Trimming at V came to 3 bases and at J to 3 bases, leaving 12 bases not matched to a gene. The CDR3 sequence: CATSRLWTGGLKHTEAFF. CDR3 sequence (DNA): TGTGCCACCAGCAGGTTGTGGACAGGGGGCCTCAAGCACACTGAAGCTTTCTTT.

J is TRBJ2-7 and V is TRBV4-1; 8 bases fit TRBD2. The CDR3 has 15 residues. Germline V CDR1 and CDR2: MGHRA, YSYEKL. Losses at the gene ends were 5 bases for V and 3 bases for J; bases not matched to a gene: 9. The CDR3 spells CASSALAETYYEQYF. CDR3 coding DNA: TGCGCCAGCAGCGCACTAGCGGAAACTTACTACGAGCAGTACTTC.

The genes are TRBV6-6 and TRBJ1-5, with D maybe TRBD1 (5 bases). The CDR3 extends over 15 amino acids. V lost 4 bases to trimming and J lost 2 bases, with 12 bases between them. Germline V gene data show CDR1 as MNHNY and CDR2 as SVGAGI (reference sequence). Here the CDR3 reads CASSSQGRGNQPQHF. CDR3 sequence (DNA): TGTGCCAGCAGTTCGCAGGGAAGGGGCAATCAGCCCCAGCATTTT.

The V call is TRBV5-6, the J call TRBJ2-2, with 8 bases aligning to TRBD1. CDR3 length equals 19 residues. CDR1 is SGHDT and CDR2 is YYEEEE in the germline V gene. The V segment lost 3 bases and the J segment 2 bases; nucleotides outside the gene matches: 15. CDR3 DNA sequence: TGTGCCAGCAGCTCGGAAACCGACGGACAGGGAACTAACACCGGGGAGCTGTTTTTT. Protein: CASSSETDGQGTNTGELFF.

CDR3 bases: TGCAGTGCTCGATACCCAGGGGAGTTGGCCTACGAGCAGTACTTC. Translated: CSARYPGELAYEQYF. J is TRBJ2-7 and V is TRBV20-1; possibly TRBD1 for D (6 bases). The V gene lost 5 bases and the J gene lost 2 bases, with 19 bases spanning the gap. Germline CDR1 and CDR2: DFQATT and SNEGSKA (reference sequence). The CDR3 loop spans 15 amino acids.

This clonotype was picked up a small number of times. The chain has TRBV12-3 or TRBV12-4 and TRBJ2-7, with a weak D call TRBD1 (6 bases). V was pared by 3 bases and J by 1 base, with 13 bases between. The CDR3 length is 15 residues. The CDR3 DNA follows: TGTGCCAGCAGTTTCCCGCAGCAGGGGTCCTACGAGCAGTACTTC. Its translation: CASSFPQQGSYEQYF.

This clonotype has a handful of counts. The V gene is TRBV3-1, the J gene TRBJ2-5; TRBD1 matches at 9 bases. V shed 3 bases and J 1 base; nucleotides not matched to a gene: 3. There are 15 residues in the CDR3. The germline CDR1 and CDR2 sequences are LGHDT and YNNKEL (reference sequence). The CDR3, as DNA: TGTGCCAGCAGCCAGCGGGACAGGGCCCAAGAGACCCAGTACTTC. Protein sequence: CASSQRDRAQETQYF.

The rearrangement uses TRBV20-1 and TRBJ2-1; no firm D call. CDR1 and CDR2 from the germline V gene are DFQATT and SNEGSKA (reference sequence). This CDR3 has 9 residues. V was clipped by 4 bases and J by 10 bases, with 5 bases between them. This chain's CDR3 is CSAMKEQFF. CDR3 DNA: TGCAGTGCTATGAAAGAGCAGTTCTTC.

V usage is TRBV4-1 and J usage is TRBJ2-7; the D is unclear. Looked up from germline, CDR1 is MGHRA and CDR2 is YSYEKL. With 1 base removed from V and 5 bases from J, the gap between germline ends came to 9 bases. This CDR3 region has 13 residues. CDR3 in amino acids: CASSQVTDHEQYF. CDR3 nucleotide sequence: TGCGCCAGCAGCCAAGTAACCGATCACGAGCAGTACTTC.

This clonotype was detected a few times. This chain uses TRBV10-3 with TRBJ2-7; 9 nucleotides agree with TRBD1. Trimming cost V 6 bases and J 4 bases; bases outside gene matches: 4. Germline lookup yields CDR1 ENHRY and CDR2 SYGVKD. The CDR3 contains 13 residues. The CDR3: CAISPGTGYEQYF. The CDR3 DNA sequence: TGTGCCATCAGCCCAGGGACAGGGTACGAGCAGTACTTC.

The genes are TRBV7-9 and TRBJ1-1; no definite D call. Germline lookup yields CDR1 SEHNR and CDR2 FQNEAQ (reference sequence). The CDR3 extends over 15 amino acids. Trimming removed 0 bases at V and 2 bases at J, with 10 bases between. The CDR3 protein is CASSLASPFNTEAFF. CDR3 sequence (DNA): TGTGCCAGCAGCTTAGCGTCGCCCTTTAACACTGAAGCTTTCTTT. Full variable domain (rest looked up from reference TRBV7-9 and TRBJ1-1): DTGVSQNPRHKITKRGQNVTFRCDPISEHNRLYWYRQTLGQGPEFLTYFQNEAQLEKSRLLSDRFSAERPKGSFSTLEIQRTEQGDSAMYLCASSLASPFNTEAFFGQGTRLTVV.

Many counts were recorded for this clonotype. The V call is TRBV25-1, the J call TRBJ1-5, with D uncertain. CDR3 length equals 14 residues. Deletions cut 6 bases from V and 3 bases from J, with 12 bases between. Germline assignment: CDR1 MGHDK and CDR2 SYGVNS. This CDR3 reads CASSLTKDNQPQHF. As DNA, the CDR3 is TGTGCCAGCAGCCTGACGAAGGACAATCAGCCCCAGCATTTT.

This clonotype occurred a few times. The J gene is TRBJ2-7, the V gene TRBV18; the D gene is possibly TRBD1 (5 bases). Trimming left V 0 bases short and J 4 bases short, with 10 bases between. Looked up from germline, CDR1 is KGHSH and CDR2 is LQKENI. The CDR3 is 14 residues long. Written as DNA, the CDR3 is TGTGCCAGCTCACCACCAGGGGTGGTATACGAGCAGTACTTC. The encoded protein is CASSPPGVVYEQYF.

This clonotype was seen only once. This sequence joins TRBV7-2 and TRBJ2-7; D might be TRBD2 (6 bases). The CDR3 extends over 15 amino acids. V lost 1 base and J 5 bases, leaving 15 bases between the germline ends. The V gene's germline CDR1 is SGHTA and CDR2 FQGNSA. CDR3 residues: CASSLVAETLHEQYF. The CDR3 DNA reads as TGTGCCAGCAGCTTAGTAGCGGAGACACTCCACGAGCAGTACTTC.

The gene calls are TRBV3-1 and TRBJ2-1, with D uncertain. This CDR3 is built from 14 residues. The germline V and J ends were trimmed by 4 bases and 5 bases, with 12 bases remaining between them. Germline lookup yields CDR1 LGHDT and CDR2 YNNKEL (reference sequence). In DNA, the CDR3 is TGTGCCAGCAGCCGTAACCCCCAGAACAATGAGCAGTTCTTC. It specifies CASSRNPQNNEQFF.

This clonotype has a count of ten or more. CDR3 nucleotide sequence: TGCAGCGTTCCCGCCGGGGCCACTAATGAAAAACTGTTTTTT. Amino acids: CSVPAGATNEKLFF. This rearrangement joins TRBV29-1 to TRBJ1-4; D possibly corresponds to TRBD1 (5 bases). CDR3 size: 14 residues. Per the germline V gene, CDR1 is SQVTM and CDR2 is ANQGSEA. With 5 bases removed from V and 2 bases from J, the gap between germline ends came to 12 bases. Combining the CDR3 with reference TRBV29-1 and TRBJ1-4 gives the whole variable domain SAVISQKPSRDICQRGTSLTIQCQVDSQVTMMFWYRQQPGQSLTLIATANQGSEATYESGFVIDKFPISRPNLTFSTLTVSNMSPEDSSIYLCSVPAGATNEKLFFGSGTQLSVL.

The CDR3 DNA reads TGTGCCAGCAGTTTTTCTGGACTAGCGGGAAGGGAGTACTTC. Protein: CASSFSGLAGREYF. The chain joins TRBV12-3 or TRBV12-4 to TRBJ2-7, with 12 bases matching TRBD2. The length of the CDR3 is 14 residues. J was trimmed by 11 bases and V by 3 bases; bases with no gene match: 8.

The chain is built from TRBV15 and TRBJ2-3; the match to TRBD1 covers 9 bases. CDR3 length: 15 amino acids. V shed 3 bases, J shed 3 bases, and the junction held 4 bases outside the gene matches. Germline V gene lookup returns CDR1 LNHNV and CDR2 YYDKDF (reference sequence). The CDR3 nucleotides read TGTGCCACCAGCAGGTCCGGGACAGGGACAGATACGCAGTATTTT. It codes for CATSRSGTGTDTQYF.

The chain carries TRBV4-3 and TRBJ2-1; D is unresolved. CDR1 and CDR2 (germline): LGHNA, YSLEER. V was cut by 0 bases and J by 5 bases, with 11 bases left in between. The CDR3 contains 15 residues. Here the CDR3 DNA reads TGCGCCAGCAGCCAAGATACGGCCGTAGACAATGAGCAGTTCTTC. It translates to CASSQDTAVDNEQFF.

The gene calls are TRBV5-5 and TRBJ1-1; D not resolved. Germline-derived CDR1 and CDR2 are SGHKS and YYEKEE (reference sequence). This CDR3 is 14 amino acids long. Trimming took off 2 bases at V and 0 bases at J, with 8 bases between the two ends. The CDR3 protein is CASSLYTVNTEAFF. The CDR3 DNA reads as TGTGCCAGCAGCTTATATACGGTGAACACTGAAGCTTTCTTT. The whole variable domain, filled in from reference TRBV5-5 and TRBJ1-1, reads DAGVTQSPTHLIKTRGQQVTLRCSPISGHKSVSWYQQVLGQGPQFIFQYYEKEERGRGNFPDRFSARQFPNYSSELNVNALLLGDSALYLCASSLYTVNTEAFFGQGTRLTVV.

This clonotype showed up just a few times. V usage is TRBV25-1 and J usage is TRBJ1-4, with D maybe TRBD1 (5 bases). The germline V gene encodes CDR1 MGHDK and CDR2 SYGVNS. This CDR3 spans 16 amino acids. V was pared by 2 bases and J by 5 bases, with 15 bases between. The CDR3 coding sequence is TGTGCCAGCAGTGAAATCGGAACAGGTCCAAATGAAAAACTGTTTTTT. It is translated as CASSEIGTGPNEKLFF.

The gene calls are TRBV5-4 and TRBJ1-1; TRBD1 matches at 8 bases. The CDR3 runs 13 residues. The germline V gene has CDR1 SGHNT and CDR2 YYREEE (reference sequence). With 4 bases clipped from V and 3 bases from J, the junction kept 2 bases outside the gene matches. The CDR3 sequence is CASSRTGYTEAFF. The CDR3 nucleotides are TGTGCCAGCAGCAGGACAGGGTACACTGAAGCTTTCTTT.

V usage is TRBV6-5 and J usage is TRBJ1-1; D ambiguous. V was trimmed by 0 bases and J by 5 bases, leaving 7 bases between them. The CDR3 consists of 13 residues. CDR1 is MNHEY, CDR2 SVGAGI, per germline. The CDR3 loop reads CASSYSFRTEAFF. CDR3 in DNA: TGTGCCAGCAGTTACTCGTTCCGAACTGAAGCTTTCTTT.

The sample holds a few counts of this clonotype. The rearrangement links TRBV20-1 to TRBJ1-2; unclear D gene. V dropped 6 bases and J dropped 0 bases, with 5 bases sitting between them. The CDR3 covers 11 residues. CDR1 is DFQATT and CDR2 is SNEGSKA in the germline V gene (reference sequence). The CDR3 spells CSAGTNYGYTF. The CDR3 nucleotides are TGCAGTGCCGGGACTAACTATGGCTACACCTTC.